Listed below are T cell receptor beta chains from one sample, sequenced in a study of T and B cells in COVID-19 patients. TCRdb processed the multiplex PCR reads anew with MiXCR; each CDR3 protein has one entry. The sample yields about 8,700 distinct CDR3 sequences, approximately 30% seen once. The source material was blood. These receptors were taken from a human donor who had recovered from COVID-19. The conserved cysteine and the conserved F or W are not part of the CDR3 here. Fields, in order: V gene, CDR3 length, CDR3 protein.

v_call: TRBV6-1
cdr3_length: 14
cdr3_aa: ASSLGGGTASNEQY

v_call: TRBV18
cdr3_length: 11
cdr3_aa: ASSKGGTGELF

v_call: TRBV5-1
cdr3_length: 15
cdr3_aa: ASSFTWTSGGTDTQY

v_call: TRBV6-5
cdr3_length: 14
cdr3_aa: ASTRLAGAGGETQY

v_call: TRBV27
cdr3_length: 13
cdr3_aa: ASSSQTGLGQPQH

v_call: TRBV28
cdr3_length: 11
cdr3_aa: ASSLGRPAEAF

v_call: TRBV20-1
cdr3_length: 8
cdr3_aa: SAALPEQF

v_call: TRBV18
cdr3_length: 15
cdr3_aa: ASSPGNSGGTTDTQY

v_call: TRBV6-5
cdr3_length: 14
cdr3_aa: ASSYSLAGGFNEQF

v_call: TRBV19
cdr3_length: 11
cdr3_aa: ASSFRHQETQY

v_call: TRBV6-5
cdr3_length: 13
cdr3_aa: ASSGTDHVEYGYT

v_call: TRBV5-6
cdr3_length: 13
cdr3_aa: ASSSSGGALDEQF

v_call: TRBV27
cdr3_length: 13
cdr3_aa: ASSLGIQNTDTQY

v_call: TRBV19
cdr3_length: 12
cdr3_aa: ASSARDGGYEQY

v_call: TRBV5-4
cdr3_length: 13
cdr3_aa: ASSKGAAENEKLF

v_call: TRBV19
cdr3_length: 12
cdr3_aa: ASSIYGLDQPQH

v_call: TRBV6-1
cdr3_length: 12
cdr3_aa: ASRDTPATDTQY

v_call: TRBV6-1
cdr3_length: 11
cdr3_aa: ASSPKWGSEAF

v_call: TRBV6-5
cdr3_length: 14
cdr3_aa: ASSPGPGASNEKLF

v_call: TRBV6-5
cdr3_length: 13
cdr3_aa: ASSLAGGRGDTQY

v_call: TRBV18
cdr3_length: 15
cdr3_aa: ASSPPTLPLPYNEQF

v_call: TRBV27
cdr3_length: 13
cdr3_aa: ASSLGTSGGDTQY

v_call: TRBV28
cdr3_length: 13
cdr3_aa: ASSPPPGRKYGYT

v_call: TRBV6-5
cdr3_length: 13
cdr3_aa: ASSESWTGEYGYT

v_call: TRBV19
cdr3_length: 11
cdr3_aa: AVQGAPGNTIY

v_call: TRBV6-2/TRBV6-3
cdr3_length: 12
cdr3_aa: ASSRPQRGETQY

v_call: TRBV10-3
cdr3_length: 11
cdr3_aa: AISESGPYEQY

v_call: TRBV18
cdr3_length: 15
cdr3_aa: ASSPFTGGPNQETQY

v_call: TRBV6-1
cdr3_length: 17
cdr3_aa: ASSEIWASGGPNTGELF

v_call: TRBV18
cdr3_length: 14
cdr3_aa: ASSPQLLQSEATIY

v_call: TRBV7-9
cdr3_length: 11
cdr3_aa: VSSSRGYNEQF

v_call: TRBV5-4
cdr3_length: 11
cdr3_aa: ASSLGVADTQY

v_call: TRBV18
cdr3_length: 16
cdr3_aa: ASSPGLFTVGGGSPLH

v_call: TRBV19
cdr3_length: 13
cdr3_aa: ASSTTGVNTGELF

v_call: TRBV12-3/TRBV12-4
cdr3_length: 16
cdr3_aa: ASRHYGLGGRRDTEAF

v_call: TRBV5-6
cdr3_length: 10
cdr3_aa: ASSFNEDTQY